This T cell receptor beta chain originates from a study of cytomegalovirus exposure and HLA in healthy donors. PCR used 60 Vbeta primers and 13 Jbeta primers. Clones were read by immunoSEQ multiplex PCR, and TCRdb kept only the in-frame ones, dropping some. The sample has 90,000 or so clones, about 78% seen once; the top ten hold over 3%. This clone was observed once. Its antigen is unidentified. Points from the study as a whole: The authors excluded some V segments, including TRBV6-2 and TRBV6-3, as indistinguishable. It emerged from a later analysis that several of the most significant clusters appeared to be linked to common viral pathogens.

V was shortened by 3 bases and J by 3 bases, with 17 bases between the two germline ends. Germline V gives CDR1 MDHEN, CDR2 SYDVKM. CDR3 length: 17 residues. The receptor's source is a woman in her thirties or forties in good health and CMV-seronegative. This rearrangement joins TRBV28 to TRBJ1-4; D is possibly TRBD1 (5 bases). Sequencing input: PBMCs. The CDR3 DNA is TGTGCCAGCAGTTTCCACCCGGTGGGGCCCGCTAATGAAAAACTGTTTTTT. This encodes CASSFHPVGPANEKLFF.